This is a list of T cell receptor beta chains from one sample in a study of blood T cell repertoires in COVID-19. The table came from immunoSEQ multiplex PCR; TCRdb's copy has only in-frame clones and leaves some out. Altogether 250,000 to 400,000 clones are present, 90% being singletons, with the ten largest covering 2.9%. The source material was peripheral blood. The receptor set was obtained from a woman aged 25 to 45 with COVID-19, enrolled during active disease. Each CDR3 is given with its conserved first and last residue. The D gene is left open where the match is weak. A clone size is listed for some rows: how often the clone was seen (once, few, many), or a class if it is expanded.

abundance	d_gene	v_gene	len	j_gene	CDR3aa	CDR3nt
NA	TRBD2	TRBV2	14	TRBJ2-1	CASGTSGSDNEQFF	TGTGCCAGTGGAACTAGCGGGAGTGACAATGAGCAGTTCTTC
NA	TRBD2	TRBV28	15	TRBJ2-3	CASSFLAGGRDTQYF	TGTGCCAGCAGTTTCCTGGCGGGAGGGAGAGATACGCAGTATTTT
NA	TRBD1	TRBV5-8	13	TRBJ2-6	CATRGQGPNVLTF	TGTGCGACGAGGGGACAGGGACCCAACGTCCTGACTTTC
once	NA	TRBV30	15	TRBJ2-2	CAWSAGFQGTGELFF	TGTGCCTGGAGTGCAGGGTTTCAGGGAACCGGGGAGCTGTTTTTT
NA	TRBD1	TRBV5-4	14	TRBJ2-7	CASSPQDRGYEQYF	TGTGCCAGCAGCCCGCAAGACAGGGGCTACGAGCAGTACTTC
once	TRBD2	TRBV5-4	16	TRBJ2-1	CASSLGLAGSYNEQFF	TGTGCCAGCAGCTTGGGCCTAGCGGGATCCTACAATGAGCAGTTCTTC
few	TRBD1	TRBV14	15	TRBJ2-7	CASSQAGTAYYEQYF	TGTGCCAGCAGCCAAGCCGGGACAGCTTACTACGAGCAGTACTTC
once	TRBD1	TRBV18	15	TRBJ2-4	CASSPSGQGRNIQYF	TGTGCCAGCTCACCTTCGGGACAGGGGAGAAACATTCAGTACTTC
NA	NA	TRBV6-5	13	TRBJ1-1	CASSLKQNTEAFF	TGTGCCAGCAGTTTGAAGCAGAACACTGAAGCTTTCTTT
NA	TRBD2	TRBV7-2	14	TRBJ2-7	CASSLAGGPDEQYF	TGTGCCAGCAGCTTAGCGGGAGGGCCTGACGAGCAGTACTTC
NA	TRBD1	TRBV6-5	14	TRBJ1-1	CASSRGQTNTEAFF	TGTGCCAGCAGTCGGGGACAGACGAACACTGAAGCTTTCTTT
NA	TRBD1	TRBV5-1	15	TRBJ2-7	CASSPVLTGTNEQYF	TGCGCCAGCAGCCCTGTACTGACAGGGACCAACGAGCAGTACTTC
NA	TRBD2	TRBV15	15	TRBJ2-1	CATSRGTSGGDEQFF	TGTGCCACCAGCAGGGGGACTAGCGGGGGCGATGAGCAGTTCTTC
NA	NA	TRBV6-2/TRBV6-3	15	TRBJ2-6	CASSYAGAGANVLTF	TGTGCCAGCAGTTACGCGGGGGCCGGGGCCAACGTCCTGACTTTC
NA	TRBD2	TRBV6-5	15	TRBJ2-7	CASSYRLAGNYEQYF	TGTGCCAGCAGTTACCGACTAGCGGGAAACTACGAGCAGTACTTC
NA	NA	TRBV9	16	TRBJ2-1	CASSVAEERDYNEQFF	TGTGCCAGCAGCGTAGCGGAGGAGCGAGACTACAATGAGCAGTTCTTC
NA	NA	TRBV11-2	15	TRBJ1-1	CASTDRQKTGTEAFF	TGTGCCAGCACCGATAGACAGAAGACTGGCACTGAAGCTTTCTTT
NA	TRBD2	TRBV10-3	16	TRBJ2-7	CAISGGGLAGAYEQYF	TGTGCCATCAGTGGGGGGGGACTAGCGGGAGCCTACGAGCAGTACTTC
NA	TRBD1	TRBV5-6	13	TRBJ1-1	CASSWDRGTEAFF	TGTGCCAGCAGCTGGGACAGGGGCACTGAAGCTTTCTTT
NA	NA	TRBV19	14	TRBJ1-1	CASSMMQGGTEAFF	TGTGCCAGTAGTATGATGCAGGGAGGGACTGAAGCTTTCTTT
NA	NA	TRBV5-1	15	TRBJ1-1	CASSFGVFEGTEAFF	TGCGCCAGCAGCTTCGGGGTTTTTGAGGGCACTGAAGCTTTCTTT
NA	NA	TRBV3-1/TRBV3-2	16	TRBJ2-1	CASSPPGKSSYNEQFF	TGTGCCAGCAGCCCCCCCGGGAAAAGCTCCTACAATGAGCAGTTCTTC
NA	NA	TRBV13	12	TRBJ1-2	CASSLAGAGYTF	TGTGCCAGCAGCTTAGCTGGGGCTGGCTACACCTTC
NA	TRBD1	TRBV18	15	TRBJ1-5	CASSQQGASNQPQHF	TGTGCCAGCTCACAACAGGGGGCCTCCAATCAGCCCCAGCATTTT
NA	NA	TRBV28	13	TRBJ2-3	CASSFGGQDTQYF	TGTGCCAGCAGTTTCGGGGGGCAAGATACGCAGTATTTT
few	NA	TRBV7-8	16	TRBJ2-1	CASRTSGTLSYNEQFF	TGTGCCAGCAGAACTTCGGGGACTCTTTCCTACAATGAGCAGTTCTTC
NA	NA	TRBV28	14	TRBJ1-2	CASRGDGSNYGYTF	TGTGCCAGCAGAGGAGACGGATCTAACTATGGCTACACCTTC